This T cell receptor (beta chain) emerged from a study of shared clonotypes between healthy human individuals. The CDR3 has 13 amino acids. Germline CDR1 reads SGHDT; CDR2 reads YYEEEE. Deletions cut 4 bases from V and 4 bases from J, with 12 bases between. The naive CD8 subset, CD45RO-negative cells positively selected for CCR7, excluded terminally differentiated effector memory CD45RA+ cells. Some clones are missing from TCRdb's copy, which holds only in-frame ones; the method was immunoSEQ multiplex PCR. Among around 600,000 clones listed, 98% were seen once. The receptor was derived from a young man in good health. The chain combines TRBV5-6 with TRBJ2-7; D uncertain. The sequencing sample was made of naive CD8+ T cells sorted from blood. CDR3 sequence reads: CASSPDGLYEQYF. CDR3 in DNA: TGTGCCAGCAGCCCGGACGGGTTGTACGAGCAGTACTTC.